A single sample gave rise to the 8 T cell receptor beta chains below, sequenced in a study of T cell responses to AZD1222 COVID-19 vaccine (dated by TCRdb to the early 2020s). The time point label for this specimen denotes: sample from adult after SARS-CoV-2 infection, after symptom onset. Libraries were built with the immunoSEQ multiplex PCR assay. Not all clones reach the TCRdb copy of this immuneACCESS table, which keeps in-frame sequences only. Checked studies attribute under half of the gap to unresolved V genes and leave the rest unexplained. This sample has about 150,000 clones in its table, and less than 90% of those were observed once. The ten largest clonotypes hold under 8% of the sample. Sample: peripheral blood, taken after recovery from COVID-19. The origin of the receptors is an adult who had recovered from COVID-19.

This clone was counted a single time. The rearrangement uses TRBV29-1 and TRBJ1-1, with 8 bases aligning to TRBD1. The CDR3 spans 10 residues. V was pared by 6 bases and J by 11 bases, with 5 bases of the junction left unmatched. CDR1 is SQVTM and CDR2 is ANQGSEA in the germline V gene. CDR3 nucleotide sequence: TGCAGCGTAGGACAGGGTAGGGCTTTCTTT. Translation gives CSVGQGRAFF.

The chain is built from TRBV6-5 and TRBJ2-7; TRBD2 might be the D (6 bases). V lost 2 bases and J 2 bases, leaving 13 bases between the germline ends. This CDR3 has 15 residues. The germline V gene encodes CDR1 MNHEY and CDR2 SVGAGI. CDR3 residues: CASSYEAGPAYEQYF. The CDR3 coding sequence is TGTGCCAGCAGTTACGAGGCGGGGCCCGCCTACGAGCAGTACTTC.

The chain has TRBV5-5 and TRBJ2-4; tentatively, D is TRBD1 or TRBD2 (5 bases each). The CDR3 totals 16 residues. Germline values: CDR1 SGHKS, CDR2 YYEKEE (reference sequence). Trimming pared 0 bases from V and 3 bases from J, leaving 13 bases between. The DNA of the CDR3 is TGTGCCAGCAGCTTGGCGTCAGGGAGTGGCAAAAACATTCAGTACTTC. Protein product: CASSLASGSGKNIQYF.

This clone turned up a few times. The CDR3 loop is CASSRGDRVDYEQYF. The CDR3 region has the DNA TGCGCCAGCAGCCGGGGGGACAGGGTCGATTACGAGCAGTACTTC. The chain has TRBV4-1 and TRBJ2-7, with 9 bases lining up with TRBD1. J gave up 4 bases and V 4 bases, and 8 bases lay outside the gene matches. Germline V gene sequence: CDR1 MGHRA, CDR2 YSYEKL. This CDR3 region has 15 residues.

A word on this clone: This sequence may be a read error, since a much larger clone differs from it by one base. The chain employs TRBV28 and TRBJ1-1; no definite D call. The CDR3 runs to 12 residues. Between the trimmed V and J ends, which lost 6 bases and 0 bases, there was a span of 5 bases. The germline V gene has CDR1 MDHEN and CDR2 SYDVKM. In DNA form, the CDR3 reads TGTGCCAGCAGCACGATGAACACTGAAGCTTTCTTT. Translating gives CASSTMNTEAFF.

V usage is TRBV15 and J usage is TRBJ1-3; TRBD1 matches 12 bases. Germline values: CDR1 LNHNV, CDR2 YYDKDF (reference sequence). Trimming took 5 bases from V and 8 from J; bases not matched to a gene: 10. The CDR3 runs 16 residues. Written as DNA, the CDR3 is TGTGCCACCAGCCCCCTGGGGGACAGGGGGCGCGACACCATATATTTT. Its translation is CATSPLGDRGRDTIYF.

The CDR3 loop is CASSLPNLLGNTIYF. CDR3 coding DNA: TGTGCCAGCAGCTTACCAAACTTACTCGGAAACACCATATATTTT. V is TRBV7-9 and J is TRBJ1-3; D not resolved. The V gene lost 2 bases and the J gene lost 4 bases, with 12 bases spanning the gap. Per germline, CDR1 SEHNR and CDR2 FQNEAQ (reference sequence). CDR3 length equals 15 residues.

As DNA, the CDR3 is TGTGCCAGCAGCGTCGCCCCGAAGAATGAACAGTACTTC. Translated, it gives CASSVAPKNEQYF. The chain recombines TRBV9 with TRBJ2-7; unclear D gene. The CDR3 is made up of 13 amino acids. V was shortened by 2 bases and J by 10 bases, with 16 bases between the two germline ends. Per the germline V gene, CDR1 is SGDLS and CDR2 is YYNGEE.